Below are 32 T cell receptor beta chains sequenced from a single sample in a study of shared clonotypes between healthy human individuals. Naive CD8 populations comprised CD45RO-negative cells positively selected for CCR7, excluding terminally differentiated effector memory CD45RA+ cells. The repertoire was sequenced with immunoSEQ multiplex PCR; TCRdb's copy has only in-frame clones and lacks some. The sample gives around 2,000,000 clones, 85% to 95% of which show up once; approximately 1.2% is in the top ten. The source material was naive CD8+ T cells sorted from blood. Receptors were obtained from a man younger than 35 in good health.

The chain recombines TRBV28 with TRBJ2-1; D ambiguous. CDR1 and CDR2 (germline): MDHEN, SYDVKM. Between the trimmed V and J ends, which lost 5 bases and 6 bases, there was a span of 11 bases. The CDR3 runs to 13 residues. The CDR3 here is CASSITGPNEQFF. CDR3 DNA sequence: TGTGCCAGCAGTATAACCGGACCCAATGAGCAGTTCTTC.

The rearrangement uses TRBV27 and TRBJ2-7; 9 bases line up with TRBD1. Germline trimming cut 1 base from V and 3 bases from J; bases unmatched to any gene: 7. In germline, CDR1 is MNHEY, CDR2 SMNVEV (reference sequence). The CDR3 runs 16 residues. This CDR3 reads CASSLFVPGQGYEQYF. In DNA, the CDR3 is TGTGCCAGCAGTTTATTTGTACCGGGACAGGGCTACGAGCAGTACTTC.

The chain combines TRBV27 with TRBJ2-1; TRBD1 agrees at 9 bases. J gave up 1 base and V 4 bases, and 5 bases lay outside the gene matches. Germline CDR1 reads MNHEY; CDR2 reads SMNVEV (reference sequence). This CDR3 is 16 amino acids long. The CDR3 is CASSSPQGASYNEQFF. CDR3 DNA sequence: TGTGCCAGCAGTTCGCCACAGGGGGCGTCCTACAATGAGCAGTTCTTC.

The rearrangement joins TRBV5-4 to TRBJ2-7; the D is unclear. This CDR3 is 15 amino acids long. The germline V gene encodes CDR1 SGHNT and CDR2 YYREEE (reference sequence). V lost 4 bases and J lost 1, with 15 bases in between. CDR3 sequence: CASSPTEVLSYEQYF. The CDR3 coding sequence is TGTGCCAGCAGCCCTACGGAAGTCCTGTCCTACGAGCAGTACTTC.

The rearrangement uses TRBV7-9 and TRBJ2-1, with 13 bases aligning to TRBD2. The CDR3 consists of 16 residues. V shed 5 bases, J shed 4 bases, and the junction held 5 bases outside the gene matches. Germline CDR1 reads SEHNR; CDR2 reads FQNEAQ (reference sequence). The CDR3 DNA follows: TGTGCCAGCAGCCCTCGGACTAGCGGGAGTTACAATGAGCAGTTCTTC. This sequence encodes CASSPRTSGSYNEQFF.

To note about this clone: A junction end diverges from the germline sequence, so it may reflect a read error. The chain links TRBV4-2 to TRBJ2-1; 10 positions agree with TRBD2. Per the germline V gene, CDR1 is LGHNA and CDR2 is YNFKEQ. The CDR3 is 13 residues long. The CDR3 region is CASSQDQWTSGVF. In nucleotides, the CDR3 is TGTGCCAGCAGCCAAGATCAGTGGACTAGCGGAGTCTTC.

As DNA, the CDR3 is TGCGCCAGCAGCCAAGTTGTGGGGGGAGGGTCCTACGAGCAGTACTTC. Translation: CASSQVVGGGSYEQYF. This sequence joins TRBV4-1 and TRBJ2-7; 7 positions match TRBD2. The V segment lost 1 base and the J segment 1 base; nucleotides outside the gene matches: 7. Germline assignment: CDR1 MGHRA and CDR2 YSYEKL. The CDR3 contains 16 residues.

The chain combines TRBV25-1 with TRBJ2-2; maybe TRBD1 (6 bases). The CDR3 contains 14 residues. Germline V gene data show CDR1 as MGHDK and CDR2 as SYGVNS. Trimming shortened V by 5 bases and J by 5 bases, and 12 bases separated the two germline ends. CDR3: CASSFSGVTGELFF. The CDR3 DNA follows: TGTGCCAGCAGTTTCTCAGGGGTGACCGGGGAGCTGTTTTTT.

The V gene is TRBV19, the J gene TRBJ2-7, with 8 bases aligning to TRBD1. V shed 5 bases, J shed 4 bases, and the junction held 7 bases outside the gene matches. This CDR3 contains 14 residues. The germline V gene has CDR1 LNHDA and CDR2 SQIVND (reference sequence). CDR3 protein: CASSAGTGTYEQYF. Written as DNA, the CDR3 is TGTGCCAGTAGTGCCGGGACAGGCACTTACGAGCAGTACTTC.

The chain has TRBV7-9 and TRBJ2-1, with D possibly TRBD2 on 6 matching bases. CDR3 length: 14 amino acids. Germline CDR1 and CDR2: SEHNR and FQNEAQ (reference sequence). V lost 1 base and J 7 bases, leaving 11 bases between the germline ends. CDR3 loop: CASSLGLDWNEQFF. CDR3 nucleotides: TGTGCCAGCAGCTTAGGACTAGATTGGAATGAGCAGTTCTTC. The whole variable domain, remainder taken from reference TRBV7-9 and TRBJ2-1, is DTGVSQNPRHKITKRGQNVTFRCDPISEHNRLYWYRQTLGQGPEFLTYFQNEAQLEKSRLLSDRFSAERPKGSFSTLEIQRTEQGDSAMYLCASSLGLDWNEQFFGPGTRLTVL.

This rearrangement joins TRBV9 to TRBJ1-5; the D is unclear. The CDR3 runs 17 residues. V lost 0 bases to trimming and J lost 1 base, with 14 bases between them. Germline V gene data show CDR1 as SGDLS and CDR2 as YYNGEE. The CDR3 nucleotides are TGTGCCAGCAGCGTAGTGGGTCTCGGGTCAAGCAATCAGCCCCAGCATTTT. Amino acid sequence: CASSVVGLGSSNQPQHF. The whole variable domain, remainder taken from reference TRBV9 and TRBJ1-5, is DSGVTQTPKHLITATGQRVTLRCSPRSGDLSVYWYQQSLDQGLQFLIQYYNGEERAKGNILERFSAQQFPDLHSELNLSSLELGDSALYFCASSVVGLGSSNQPQHFGDGTRLSIL.

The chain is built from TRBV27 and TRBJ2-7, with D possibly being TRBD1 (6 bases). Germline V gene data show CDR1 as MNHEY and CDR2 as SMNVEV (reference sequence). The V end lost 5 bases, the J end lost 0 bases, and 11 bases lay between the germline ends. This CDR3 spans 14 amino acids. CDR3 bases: TGTGCCAGCAGTCACCAGGGGAGCTCCTACGAGCAGTACTTC. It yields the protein CASSHQGSSYEQYF.

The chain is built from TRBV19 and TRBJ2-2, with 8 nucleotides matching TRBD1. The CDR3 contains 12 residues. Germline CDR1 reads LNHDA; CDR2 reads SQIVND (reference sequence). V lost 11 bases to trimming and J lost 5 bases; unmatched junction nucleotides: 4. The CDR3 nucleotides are TGTGCCGGACAGGGCTGGACCGGGGAGCTGTTTTTT. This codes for CAGQGWTGELFF.

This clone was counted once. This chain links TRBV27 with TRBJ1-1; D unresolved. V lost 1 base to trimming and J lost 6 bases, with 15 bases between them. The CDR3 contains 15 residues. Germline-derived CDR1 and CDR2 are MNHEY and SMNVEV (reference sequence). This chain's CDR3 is CASSLFPESPAEAFF. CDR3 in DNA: TGTGCCAGCAGTTTATTCCCCGAATCCCCCGCTGAAGCTTTCTTT.

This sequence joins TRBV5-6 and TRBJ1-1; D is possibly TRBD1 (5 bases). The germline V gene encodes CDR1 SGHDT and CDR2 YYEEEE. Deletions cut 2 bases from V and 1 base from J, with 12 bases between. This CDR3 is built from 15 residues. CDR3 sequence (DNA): TGTGCCAGCAGCTTCTCGCCAGGACAGAACACTGAAGCTTTCTTT. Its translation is CASSFSPGQNTEAFF. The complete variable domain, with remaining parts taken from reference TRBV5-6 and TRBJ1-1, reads DAGVTQSPTHLIKTRGQQVTLRCSPKSGHDTVSWYQQALGQGPQFIFQYYEEEERQRGNFPDRFSGHQFPNYSSELNVNALLLGDSALYLCASSFSPGQNTEAFFGQGTRLTVV.

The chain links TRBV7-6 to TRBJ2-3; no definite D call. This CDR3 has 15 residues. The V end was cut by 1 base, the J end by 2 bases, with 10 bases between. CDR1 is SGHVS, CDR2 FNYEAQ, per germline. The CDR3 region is CASSLVLGNTDTQYF. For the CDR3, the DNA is TGTGCCAGCAGCTTAGTTTTGGGAAACACAGATACGCAGTATTTT.

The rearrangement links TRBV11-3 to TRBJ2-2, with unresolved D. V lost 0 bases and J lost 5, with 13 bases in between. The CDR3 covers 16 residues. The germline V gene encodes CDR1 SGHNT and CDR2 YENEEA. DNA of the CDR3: TGTGCCAGCAGCTTAGACCCCGGTTTAAGTACCGGGGAGCTGTTTTTT. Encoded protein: CASSLDPGLSTGELFF.

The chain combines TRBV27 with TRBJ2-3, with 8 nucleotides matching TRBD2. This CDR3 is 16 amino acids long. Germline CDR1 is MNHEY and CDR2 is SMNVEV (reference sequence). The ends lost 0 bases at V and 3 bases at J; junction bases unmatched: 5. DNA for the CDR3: TGTGCCAGCAGTTTATCGTCCAGCGGGAGTACAGATACGCAGTATTTT. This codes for CASSLSSSGSTDTQYF.

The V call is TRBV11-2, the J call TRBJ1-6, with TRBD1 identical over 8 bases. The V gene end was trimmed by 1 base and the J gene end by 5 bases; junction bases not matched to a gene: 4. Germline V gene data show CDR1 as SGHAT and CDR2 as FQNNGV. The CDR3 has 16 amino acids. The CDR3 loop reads CASSLAGTGHNSPLHF. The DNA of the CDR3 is TGTGCCAGCAGCTTAGCAGGGACAGGCCATAATTCACCCCTCCACTTT.

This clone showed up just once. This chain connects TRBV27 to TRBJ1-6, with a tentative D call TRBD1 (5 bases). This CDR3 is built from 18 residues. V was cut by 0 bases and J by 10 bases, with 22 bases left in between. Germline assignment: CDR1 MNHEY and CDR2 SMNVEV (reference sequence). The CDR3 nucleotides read TGTGCCAGCAGTTTATCGAGGGGCCCCACCCGACCGGGGTCACCCCTCCACTTT. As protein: CASSLSRGPTRPGSPLHF.

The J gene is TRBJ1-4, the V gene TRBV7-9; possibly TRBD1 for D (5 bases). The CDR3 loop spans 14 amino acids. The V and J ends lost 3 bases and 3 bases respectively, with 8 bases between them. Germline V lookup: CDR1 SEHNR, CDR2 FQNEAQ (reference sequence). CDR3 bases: TGTGCCAGCAGCTTGGACACGTCTAATGAAAAACTGTTTTTT. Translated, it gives CASSLDTSNEKLFF.

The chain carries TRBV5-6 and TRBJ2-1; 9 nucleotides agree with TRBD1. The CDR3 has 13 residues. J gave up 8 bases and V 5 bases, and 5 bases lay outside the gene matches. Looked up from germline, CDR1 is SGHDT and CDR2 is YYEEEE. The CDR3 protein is CASRKDRGDEQFF. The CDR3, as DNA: TGTGCCAGCAGAAAGGACAGGGGAGATGAGCAGTTCTTC. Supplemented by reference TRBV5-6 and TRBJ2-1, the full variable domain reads DAGVTQSPTHLIKTRGQQVTLRCSPKSGHDTVSWYQQALGQGPQFIFQYYEEEERQRGNFPDRFSGHQFPNYSSELNVNALLLGDSALYLCASRKDRGDEQFFGPGTRLTVL.

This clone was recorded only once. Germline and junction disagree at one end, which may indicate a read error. The CDR3 sequence: CASSQDRTIQWETQYF. The CDR3 DNA follows: TGCGCCAGCAGTCAAGACCGGACCATTCAGTGGGAGACCCAGTACTTC. This chain uses TRBV4-3 with TRBJ2-5; D call uncertain. The germline CDR1 and CDR2 sequences are LGHNA and YSLEER. The CDR3 loop spans 16 amino acids.

CDR3 sequence: CASSARTSGTDTQYF. The CDR3 nucleotides are TGTGCCAGCAGTGCGCGGACTAGCGGCACAGATACGCAGTATTTT. The chain uses TRBV6-6 and TRBJ2-3; 9 bases agree with TRBD2. CDR3 length: 15 amino acids. Looked up from germline, CDR1 is MNHNY and CDR2 is SVGAGI (reference sequence). V dropped 5 bases and J dropped 1; count of bases not matched to a gene: 4.

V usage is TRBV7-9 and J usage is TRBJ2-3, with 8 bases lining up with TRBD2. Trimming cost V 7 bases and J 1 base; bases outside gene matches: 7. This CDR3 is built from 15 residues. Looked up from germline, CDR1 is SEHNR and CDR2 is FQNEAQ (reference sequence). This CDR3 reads CASTREGWGTDTQYF. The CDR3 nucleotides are TGTGCCAGCACACGGGAGGGGTGGGGCACAGATACGCAGTATTTT.

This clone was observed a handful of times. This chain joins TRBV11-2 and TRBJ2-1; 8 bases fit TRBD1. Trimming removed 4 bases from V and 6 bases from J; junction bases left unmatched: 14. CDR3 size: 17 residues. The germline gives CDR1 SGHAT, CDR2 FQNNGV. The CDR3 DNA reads TGTGCCAGCAGCTCGGGCCGGACAGGGCGTTCCCTCAATGAGCAGTTCTTC. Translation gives CASSSGRTGRSLNEQFF. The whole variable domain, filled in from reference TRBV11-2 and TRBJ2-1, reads EAGVAQSPRYKIIEKRQSVAFWCNPISGHATLYWYQQILGQGPKLLIQFQNNGVVDDSQLPKDRFSAERLKGVDSTLKIQPAKLEDSAVYLCASSSGRTGRSLNEQFFGPGTRLTVL.

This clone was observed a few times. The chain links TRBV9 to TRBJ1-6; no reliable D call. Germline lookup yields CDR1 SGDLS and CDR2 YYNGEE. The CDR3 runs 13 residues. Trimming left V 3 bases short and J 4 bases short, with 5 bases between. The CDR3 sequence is CASSADYNSPLHF. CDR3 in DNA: TGTGCCAGCAGCGCAGATTATAATTCACCCCTCCACTTT.

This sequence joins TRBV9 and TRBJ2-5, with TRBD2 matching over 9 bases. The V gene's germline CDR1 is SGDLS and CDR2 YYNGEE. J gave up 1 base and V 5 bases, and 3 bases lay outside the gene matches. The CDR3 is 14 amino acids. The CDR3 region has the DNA TGTGCCAGCAGTGGACTAGCGTCCCAAGAGACCCAGTACTTC. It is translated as CASSGLASQETQYF.

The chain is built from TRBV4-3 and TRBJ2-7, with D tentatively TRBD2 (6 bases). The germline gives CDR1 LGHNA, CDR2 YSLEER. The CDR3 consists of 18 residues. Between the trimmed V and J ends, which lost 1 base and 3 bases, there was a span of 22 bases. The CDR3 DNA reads TGCGCCAGCAGCCAAGGGAGGGCGAGAAGTTATGACCACTACGAGCAGTACTTC. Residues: CASSQGRARSYDHYEQYF.

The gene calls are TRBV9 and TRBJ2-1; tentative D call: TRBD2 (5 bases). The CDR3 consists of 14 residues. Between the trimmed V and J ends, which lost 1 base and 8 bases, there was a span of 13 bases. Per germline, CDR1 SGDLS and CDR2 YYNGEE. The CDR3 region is CASSVMGGADEQFF. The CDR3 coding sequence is TGTGCCAGCAGCGTAATGGGTGGAGCGGATGAGCAGTTCTTC.

CDR3 region: CASSETGTGGLEQFF. In nucleotides, the CDR3 is TGCGCCAGCAGCGAGACCGGGACAGGGGGGCTAGAGCAGTTCTTC. This chain uses TRBV10-1 with TRBJ2-1; TRBD1 aligns across 11 bases. The germline V gene has CDR1 WNHNN and CDR2 SYGVQD (reference sequence). The CDR3 loop spans 15 amino acids. V shed 6 bases and J 10 bases; nucleotides not matched to a gene: 11.

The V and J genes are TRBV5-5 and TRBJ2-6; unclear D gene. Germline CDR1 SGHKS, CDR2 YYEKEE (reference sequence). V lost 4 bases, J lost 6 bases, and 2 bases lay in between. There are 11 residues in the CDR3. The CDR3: CASSPANVLTF. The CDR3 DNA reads TGTGCCAGCAGCCCGGCCAACGTCCTGACTTTC.